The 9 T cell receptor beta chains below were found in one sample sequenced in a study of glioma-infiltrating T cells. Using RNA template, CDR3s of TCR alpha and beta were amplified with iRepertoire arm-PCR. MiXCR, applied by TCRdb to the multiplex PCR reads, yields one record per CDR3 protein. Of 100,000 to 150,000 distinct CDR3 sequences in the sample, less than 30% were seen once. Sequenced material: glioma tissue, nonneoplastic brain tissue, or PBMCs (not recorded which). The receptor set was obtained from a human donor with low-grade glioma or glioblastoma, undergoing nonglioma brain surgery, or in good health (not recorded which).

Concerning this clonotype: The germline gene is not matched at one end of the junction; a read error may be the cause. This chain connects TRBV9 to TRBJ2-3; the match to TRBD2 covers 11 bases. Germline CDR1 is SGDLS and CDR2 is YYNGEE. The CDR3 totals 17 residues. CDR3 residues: CASSVGATSGSTDKQYF. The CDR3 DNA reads TGTGCCAGCAGCGTAGGAGCCACTAGCGGGAGCACAGATAAGCAGTATTTT.

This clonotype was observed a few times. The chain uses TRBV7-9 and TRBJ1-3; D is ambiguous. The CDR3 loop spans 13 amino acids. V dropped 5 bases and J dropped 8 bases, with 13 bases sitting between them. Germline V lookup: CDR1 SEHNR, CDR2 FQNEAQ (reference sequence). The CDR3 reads CASSRGEVDTIYF. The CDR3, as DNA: TGTGCCAGCAGCCGCGGCGAAGTGGACACCATATATTTT.

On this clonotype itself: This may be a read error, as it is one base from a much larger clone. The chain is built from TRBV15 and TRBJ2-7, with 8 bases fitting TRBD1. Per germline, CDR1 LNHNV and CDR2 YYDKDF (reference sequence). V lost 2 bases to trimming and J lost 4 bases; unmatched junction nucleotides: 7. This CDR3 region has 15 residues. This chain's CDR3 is CATSRPDRGPYEQYF. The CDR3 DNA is TGTGCCACCAGCAGACCCGACAGGGGCCCGTACGAGCAGTACTTC.

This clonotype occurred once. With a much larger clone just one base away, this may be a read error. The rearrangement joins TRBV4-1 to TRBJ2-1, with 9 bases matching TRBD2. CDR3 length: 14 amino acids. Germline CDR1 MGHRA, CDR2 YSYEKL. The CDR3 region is CARSRLAVETEQFF. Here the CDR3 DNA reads TGCGCCCGCAGCCGACTAGCGGTAGAAACTGAGCAGTTCTTC.

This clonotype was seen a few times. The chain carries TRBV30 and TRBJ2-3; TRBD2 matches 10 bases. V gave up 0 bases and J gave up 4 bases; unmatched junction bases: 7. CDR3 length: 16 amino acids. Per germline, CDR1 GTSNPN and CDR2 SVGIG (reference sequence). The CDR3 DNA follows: TGTGCCTGGAGTGTAAGGCTAGCGGGAGACGCAGATACGCAGTATTTT. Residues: CAWSVRLAGDADTQYF.

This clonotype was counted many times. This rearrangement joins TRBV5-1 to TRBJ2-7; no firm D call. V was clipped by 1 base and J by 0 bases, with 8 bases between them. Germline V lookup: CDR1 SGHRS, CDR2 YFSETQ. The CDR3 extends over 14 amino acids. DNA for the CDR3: TGCGCCAGCAGCTTGTTTGCGGACTCCTACGAGCAGTACTTC. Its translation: CASSLFADSYEQYF.

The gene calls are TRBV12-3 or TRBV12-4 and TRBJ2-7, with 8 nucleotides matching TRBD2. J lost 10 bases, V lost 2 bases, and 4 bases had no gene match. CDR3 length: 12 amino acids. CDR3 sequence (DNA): TGTGCCAGCAGTTTATCTAGCGGGCGACAGTACTTC. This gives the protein CASSLSSGRQYF.

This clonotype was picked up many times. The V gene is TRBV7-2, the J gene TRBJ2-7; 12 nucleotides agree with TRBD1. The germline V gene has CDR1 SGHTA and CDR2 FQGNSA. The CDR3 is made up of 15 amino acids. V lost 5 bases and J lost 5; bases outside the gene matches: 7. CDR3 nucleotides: TGTGCCAGCAGCGCGTGGGGACAGGGGGCCGACGAGCAGTACTTC. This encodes CASSAWGQGADEQYF.

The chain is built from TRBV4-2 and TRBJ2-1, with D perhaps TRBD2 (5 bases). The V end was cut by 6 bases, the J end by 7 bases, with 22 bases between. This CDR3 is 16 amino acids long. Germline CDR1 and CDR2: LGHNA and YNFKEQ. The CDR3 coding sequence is TGTGCCAGCAGGCAATGGCCCAGCGGAGGTGATAATGAGCAGTTCTTC. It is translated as CASRQWPSGGDNEQFF.